The clone carrying this T cell receptor beta chain has at least ten counts. This sample was included in a study of T-cell reconstitution after alpha-beta-depleted transplantation in children. V was clipped by 4 bases and J by 6 bases, with 18 bases between them. This CDR3 has 15 residues. Per the germline V gene, CDR1 is LNHNV and CDR2 is YYDKDF (reference sequence). Unique molecular identifiers featured in how the TCRbeta library was prepared. TCRdb reanalysed the PCR reads using MiXCR and keeps one entry per CDR3 protein. The table lists about 420,000 distinct CDR3 sequences, approximately 10% of them singletons, with 5% to 6.5% in the top ten.

This clonotype was obtained from a human donor who donated a stem cell graft to a child with acute myeloid leukemia. This specimen was PBMCs from the stem cell graft donor, taken from the stem cell graft. V and J are TRBV15 and TRBJ2-5, with D perhaps being TRBD1 or TRBD2 (6 bases each). The DNA of the CDR3 is TGTGCCACCAGCACCGGTGGGGGGCTCCCCAAGACCCAGTACTTC. It yields the protein CATSTGGGLPKTQYF.